This is a list of T cell receptor beta chains from one sample in a study of regulatory T cells in long-lasting Graves disease. TCRdb re-called the multiplex PCR reads through MiXCR, storing one row per CDR3 protein. Of around 360,000 distinct CDR3 sequences listed, roughly 17% are singletons. The same data also contributed to another study, on T cells in Graves' hyperthyroidism and ophthalmopathy.

The sample was peripheral blood mononuclear cells (PBMCs), taken at new diagnosis, from a patient treated with antithyroid drugs. All receptors come from a woman between 18 and 29 years old with Graves disease. Both conserved end residues are part of each CDR3. Each record gives: CDR3 protein, V gene, J gene.

CTSSLEGLVGPSEQFF,TRBV7-2,TRBJ2-1
CASNYVGAVSISPLHF,TRBV6-2/TRBV6-3,TRBJ1-6
CSADIGGGDTEAFF,TRBV20-1,TRBJ1-1
CACLGLAGGRETQYF,TRBV30,TRBJ2-5
CASSFGTYEQYF,TRBV28,TRBJ2-7
CASSLGGEIRYTF,TRBV28,TRBJ1-2
CAIRQGETQYF,TRBV10-3,TRBJ2-5
CASSATGSWYGYTF,TRBV28,TRBJ1-2
CASSADYSNEQFF,TRBV7-3,TRBJ2-1
CASSPGQGQRGYEQYF,TRBV28,TRBJ2-7
CASSDGQGSWQPQHF,TRBV2,TRBJ1-5
CASSFRRTGQETQYF,TRBV28,TRBJ2-5
CASSTGTDYGYTF,TRBV6-1,TRBJ1-2
CASSISGGPVPGELFF,TRBV12-3/TRBV12-4,TRBJ2-2
CAWRKTGDNQWQHF,TRBV30,TRBJ1-5
CATSRRLAGGDEQYF,TRBV15,TRBJ2-7
CASSSGAGNSPLHF,TRBV5-5,TRBJ1-6
CASSQVGGTEAFF,TRBV3-1,TRBJ1-1
CASSLSSGTGTDTQYF,TRBV10-1,TRBJ2-3
CASTVTTNTGELFF,TRBV12-3/TRBV12-4,TRBJ2-2
CASSPGNRGYTF,TRBV18,TRBJ1-2
CASSEARLQPQHF,TRBV2,TRBJ1-5
CASSLVGGMSSYNEQFF,TRBV5-1,TRBJ2-1
CASSQRGSGIQETQYF,TRBV3-1,TRBJ2-5
CASQGPGELFF,TRBV10-1,TRBJ2-2
CASSQVTRGAGGNTIYF,TRBV3-1,TRBJ1-3
CASSERVGNTEAFF,TRBV25-1,TRBJ1-1
CASSLARRVDEKLFF,TRBV7-9,TRBJ1-4
CASSINPYQPQHF,TRBV19,TRBJ1-5
CASTTLLNEQFF,TRBV28,TRBJ2-1
CSAPLSGLLSGETQYF,TRBV20-1,TRBJ2-5
CASSLLAGYEQYF,TRBV7-2,TRBJ2-7
CASTLKAGIAKNIQYF,TRBV7-9,TRBJ2-4
CSARQRGVPSDEQFF,TRBV20-1,NA
CAWIAGAGRSGANVLTF,TRBV30,TRBJ2-6
CAWKRTYEQYF,TRBV30,TRBJ2-7
CASSQVAGGPQETQYF,TRBV3-1,TRBJ2-5
CASSIGDPSPLHF,TRBV19,TRBJ1-6
CSARKSHQETQYF,TRBV20-1,TRBJ2-5
CASGGNYNEQFF,TRBV5-5,TRBJ2-1
CASSLSLAEVYNEQFF,TRBV28,TRBJ2-1
CASSVVGASEAFF,TRBV9,TRBJ1-1
CASSLGGQGQNIQYF,TRBV7-6,TRBJ2-4
CASSLKGRNTQYF,TRBV7-8,TRBJ2-3
CASSITANTGELFF,TRBV19,TRBJ2-2
CASSFSGTASNGYTF,TRBV19,TRBJ1-2